The 18 T cell receptor beta chains in this list originate from one sample, sequenced in a study of cytomegalovirus exposure and HLA in healthy donors. The study ran its PCR with 60 Vbeta and 13 Jbeta primers. TCRdb's table, derived via immunoSEQ multiplex PCR, lists solely in-frame clones and lacks some. Of 100,000 to 150,000 clones in the sample, 65% to 90% were seen once. The sequenced sample consisted of PBMCs. The source of these receptors is a young man in good health and CMV-seronegative.

With regard to this clone: This sample includes further DNA sequences coding for the same CDR3. V gene TRBV9 combines with J gene TRBJ2-3; 9 positions agree with TRBD2. The CDR3 spans 16 residues. Unmatched junction bases numbered 3, after V lost 0 bases and J lost 1 base. CDR1 and CDR2 (germline): SGDLS, YYNGEE. The CDR3 is CASSVAIAGGTDTQYF. As DNA, the CDR3 is TGTGCCAGCAGCGTAGCTATAGCGGGGGGCACAGATACGCAGTATTTT. Full variable domain (missing parts from reference TRBV9 and TRBJ2-3): DSGVTQTPKHLITATGQRVTLRCSPRSGDLSVYWYQQSLDQGLQFLIQYYNGEERAKGNILERFSAQQFPDLHSELNLSSLELGDSALYFCASSVAIAGGTDTQYFGPGTRLTVL.

The chain has TRBV27 and TRBJ2-3; 7 positions match TRBD1. Germline CDR1 MNHEY, CDR2 SMNVEV (reference sequence). J was trimmed by 3 bases and V by 5 bases; bases with no gene match: 11. The CDR3 runs 16 residues. The CDR3 DNA is TGTGCCAGCAGTGGGATCGACAGGGTTCGAACAGATACGCAGTATTTT. Protein sequence: CASSGIDRVRTDTQYF.

The V and J genes are TRBV5-1 and TRBJ2-7, with a weak D call TRBD2 (5 bases). The V and J ends lost 0 bases and 7 bases respectively, with 11 bases between them. This CDR3 is built from 13 residues. Looked up from germline, CDR1 is SGHRS and CDR2 is YFSETQ. As DNA, the CDR3 is TGCGCCAGCAGCTTGGAGGCCTCGGGAGAGCAGTACTTC. It translates to CASSLEASGEQYF.

The gene calls are TRBV14 and TRBJ1-2; D may be TRBD1 (6 bases). The CDR3 length is 15 residues. V lost 1 base to trimming and J lost 5 bases, with 14 bases between them. Germline V lookup: CDR1 SGHDN, CDR2 FVKESK. Here the CDR3 reads CASSQVMGGGYGYTF. The DNA of the CDR3 is TGTGCCAGCAGCCAAGTTATGGGAGGGGGATATGGCTACACCTTC. Full variable domain (outside the CDR3, taken from reference TRBV14 and TRBJ1-2): EAGVTQFPSHSVIEKGQTVTLRCDPISGHDNLYWYRRVMGKEIKFLLHFVKESKQDESGMPNNRFLAERTGGTYSTLKVQPAELEDSGVYFCASSQVMGGGYGYTFGSGTRLTVV.

The chain couples TRBV6-5 to TRBJ1-6, with 8 bases aligning to TRBD1. CDR1 is MNHEY, CDR2 SVGAGI, per germline. This CDR3 is 14 amino acids long. Losses at the gene ends were 4 bases for V and 8 bases for J; bases not matched to a gene: 4. CDR3 nucleotides: TGTGCCAGCAGTTTAGGACAGGGCTATTCACCCCTCCACTTT. Translated: CASSLGQGYSPLHF.

This chain joins TRBV6-1 and TRBJ2-3, with 10 bases that match TRBD2. The CDR3 length is 16 residues. V was clipped by 0 bases and J by 4 bases; unmatched bases: 4. The germline gives CDR1 MNHNS, CDR2 SASEGT. In DNA, the CDR3 is TGTGCCAGCAGTGAAGCGAGCGGGGGGGCCTCAGATACGCAGTATTTT. Translated: CASSEASGGASDTQYF.

Worth noting for this clone: One end of the junction is discordant with germline, which a read error may explain. CDR3 residues: CASSSTYPGANGLTF. The CDR3 DNA reads as TGTGCCAGCAGCTCTACATATCCTGGGGCCAACGGCCTGACTTTC. This sequence joins TRBV7-9 and TRBJ2-6, with D perhaps matching TRBD1 (5 bases). The CDR3 has 15 residues. The germline CDR1 and CDR2 sequences are SEHNR and FQNEAQ (reference sequence).

The gene calls are TRBV5-1 and TRBJ2-7, with TRBD1 matching over 7 bases. After removal of 0 bases from V and 5 bases from J, the junction contained 5 bases not matched to a gene. Germline-derived CDR1 and CDR2 are SGHRS and YFSETQ. The CDR3 spans 14 residues. This chain's CDR3 is CASSLGRGSNEQYF. In nucleotides, the CDR3 is TGCGCCAGCAGCTTGGGCAGGGGGTCAAACGAGCAGTACTTC.

The chain recombines TRBV7-2 with TRBJ2-5; 8 bases line up with TRBD2. The assigned J gene may be wrong: the sequence end matches TRBJ2-7 better. The CDR3 covers 15 residues. The germline V gene has CDR1 SGHTA and CDR2 FQGNSA. The CDR3 bases are TGTGCCAGCAGCTTACGGGGGGGCCCCCCCTACGAGCAGTACTTC. It specifies CASSLRGGPPYEQYF.

A word on this clone: The junction departs from germline at one end; a sequencing error may be responsible. This rearrangement joins TRBV6-5 to TRBJ2-6; 7 bases line up with TRBD1. Looked up from germline, CDR1 is MNHEY and CDR2 is SVGAGI. This CDR3 has 16 residues. CDR3 DNA sequence: TGTGCCAGCAGTTCCTTGACAGGGCTGGGGGCCAACGGCCTGACTTTC. Its translation: CASSSLTGLGANGLTF.

The genes are TRBV5-1 and TRBJ1-2, with D perhaps matching TRBD1 (5 bases). Germline-derived CDR1 and CDR2 are SGHRS and YFSETQ. V lost 2 bases and J 3 bases, leaving 11 bases between the germline ends. This CDR3 region has 14 residues. The CDR3 loop reads CASSFTGGDYGYTF. DNA of the CDR3: TGCGCCAGCAGCTTTACCGGGGGGGACTATGGCTACACCTTC.

J is TRBJ2-3 and V is TRBV2; weak D call: TRBD1 (5 bases). CDR3 length: 17 amino acids. V gave up 1 base and J gave up 1 base, with 15 bases separating them. Germline loops: CDR1 SNHLY, CDR2 FYNNEI. The CDR3 protein is CASSEGSRVRGTDTQYF. In nucleotides, the CDR3 is TGTGCCAGCAGTGAAGGTTCCAGGGTCCGGGGCACAGATACGCAGTATTTT.

The chain joins TRBV6-6 to TRBJ1-1, with a possible D match to TRBD1 (5 bases). The CDR3 totals 11 residues. Germline V lookup: CDR1 MNHNY, CDR2 SVGAGI (reference sequence). V dropped 9 bases and J dropped 1 base, with 6 bases sitting between them. In DNA, the CDR3 is TGTGCCAGTGGACAGAACACTGAAGCTTTCTTT. Translation: CASGQNTEAFF.

The V call is TRBV10-1, the J call TRBJ2-7, with 11 nucleotides matching TRBD2. Germline V gives CDR1 WNHNN, CDR2 SYGVQD (reference sequence). CDR3 length equals 15 residues. V was pared by 6 bases and J by 3 bases, with 7 bases of the junction left unmatched. The CDR3 loop is CASSPGTSGDYEQYF. DNA of the CDR3: TGCGCCAGCAGCCCGGGGACTAGCGGCGACTACGAGCAGTACTTC.

CDR3 DNA sequence: TGTGCCAGCAGCTCCGGGACAGGGGGCCTCTCTGGGGCCAACGTCCTGACTTTC. Encoded protein: CASSSGTGGLSGANVLTF. The chain has TRBV7-2 and TRBJ2-6, with 12 bases identical to TRBD1. This CDR3 has 18 amino acids. The V gene end was trimmed by 4 bases and the J gene end by 0 bases; junction bases not matched to a gene: 4. Germline V gives CDR1 SGHTA, CDR2 FQGNSA.

The chain carries TRBV7-9 and TRBJ2-7; TRBD2 might be the D (5 bases). Germline values: CDR1 SEHNR, CDR2 FQNEAQ (reference sequence). This CDR3 has 13 amino acids. Trimming took off 4 bases at V and 6 bases at J, with 13 bases between the two ends. This chain's CDR3 is CASSYGVNSEQYF. For the CDR3, the DNA is TGTGCCAGCAGCTACGGGGTGAACAGCGAGCAGTACTTC.

J is TRBJ2-5 and V is TRBV28; 7 bases agree with TRBD1. CDR3 length: 14 residues. Germline V CDR1 and CDR2: MDHEN, SYDVKM. J was trimmed by 7 bases and V by 6 bases; bases with no gene match: 11. In DNA, the CDR3 is TGTGCCAGCAGCAGGGGGACGGTCGCGGGGACCCAGTACTTC. It translates to CASSRGTVAGTQYF.

V and J are TRBV9 and TRBJ1-5; 9 bases line up with TRBD1. Germline CDR1 reads SGDLS; CDR2 reads YYNGEE. V lost 3 bases, J lost 5 bases, and 3 bases stayed unmatched. CDR3 length equals 14 residues. This CDR3 is CASSADRGDQPQHF. The CDR3, as DNA: TGTGCCAGCAGCGCGGACAGGGGAGATCAGCCCCAGCATTTT.